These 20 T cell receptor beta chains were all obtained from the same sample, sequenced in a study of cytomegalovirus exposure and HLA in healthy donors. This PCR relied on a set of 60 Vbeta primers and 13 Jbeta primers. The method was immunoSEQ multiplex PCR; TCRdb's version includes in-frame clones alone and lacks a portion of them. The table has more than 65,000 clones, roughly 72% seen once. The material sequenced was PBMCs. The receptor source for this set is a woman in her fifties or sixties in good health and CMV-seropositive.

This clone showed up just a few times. CDR3 sequence (DNA): TGTGCCAGCAGTTCGGTTTCTCAGGTCACCTACGAGCAGTACTTC. Its protein is CASSSVSQVTYEQYF. V gene TRBV28 combines with J gene TRBJ2-7; D is ambiguous. Looked up from germline, CDR1 is MDHEN and CDR2 is SYDVKM. The CDR3 runs to 15 residues. V was cut by 4 bases and J by 2 bases, with 15 bases left in between.

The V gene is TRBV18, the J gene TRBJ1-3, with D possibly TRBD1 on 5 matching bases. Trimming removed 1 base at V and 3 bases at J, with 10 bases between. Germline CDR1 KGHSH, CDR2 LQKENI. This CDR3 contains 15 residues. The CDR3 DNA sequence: TGTGCCAGCTCACCACTACGACAGTTTGGAAACACCATATATTTT. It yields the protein CASSPLRQFGNTIYF.

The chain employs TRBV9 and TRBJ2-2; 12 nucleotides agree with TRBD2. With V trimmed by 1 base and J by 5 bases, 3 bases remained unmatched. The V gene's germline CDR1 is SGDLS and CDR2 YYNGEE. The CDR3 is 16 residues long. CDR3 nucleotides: TGTGCCAGCAGCGTAAGGGGGACTAGCGGGACCGGGGAGCTGTTTTTT. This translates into CASSVRGTSGTGELFF. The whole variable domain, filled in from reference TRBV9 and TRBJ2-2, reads DSGVTQTPKHLITATGQRVTLRCSPRSGDLSVYWYQQSLDQGLQFLIQYYNGEERAKGNILERFSAQQFPDLHSELNLSSLELGDSALYFCASSVRGTSGTGELFFGEGSRLTVL.

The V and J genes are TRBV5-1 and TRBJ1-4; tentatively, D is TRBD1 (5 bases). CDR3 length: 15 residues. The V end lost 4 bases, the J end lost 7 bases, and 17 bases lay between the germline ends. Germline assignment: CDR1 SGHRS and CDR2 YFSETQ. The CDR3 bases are TGCGCCAGCAGCCGGGGGGGATCATTAGGTGAAAAACTGTTTTTT. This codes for CASSRGGSLGEKLFF.

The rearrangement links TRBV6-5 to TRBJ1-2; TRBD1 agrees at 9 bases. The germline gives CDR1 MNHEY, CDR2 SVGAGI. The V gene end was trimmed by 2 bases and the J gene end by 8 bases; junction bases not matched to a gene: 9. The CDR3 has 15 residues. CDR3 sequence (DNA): TGTGCCAGCAGTTACGACCTACAGGGGGCGCGGGGCTACACCTTC. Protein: CASSYDLQGARGYTF.

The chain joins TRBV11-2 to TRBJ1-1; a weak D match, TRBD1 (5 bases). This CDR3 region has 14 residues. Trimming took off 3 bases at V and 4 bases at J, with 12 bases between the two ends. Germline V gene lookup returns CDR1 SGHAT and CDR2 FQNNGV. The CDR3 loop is CASSLRGVSTEAFF. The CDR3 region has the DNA TGTGCCAGCAGCTTGCGGGGGGTGAGCACTGAAGCTTTCTTT.

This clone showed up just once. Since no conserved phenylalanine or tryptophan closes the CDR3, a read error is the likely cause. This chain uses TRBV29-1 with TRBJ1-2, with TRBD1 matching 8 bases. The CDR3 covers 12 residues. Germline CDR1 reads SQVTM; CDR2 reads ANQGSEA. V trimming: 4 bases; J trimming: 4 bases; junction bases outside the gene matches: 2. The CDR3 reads CSVAQGGYGYTL. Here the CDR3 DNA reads TGCAGCGTTGCACAGGGGGGCTATGGCTACACCCTC.

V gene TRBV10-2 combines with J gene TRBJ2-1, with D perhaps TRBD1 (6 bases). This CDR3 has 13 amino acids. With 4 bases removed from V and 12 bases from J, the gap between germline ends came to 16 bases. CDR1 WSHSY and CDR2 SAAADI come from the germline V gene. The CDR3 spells CASSVGAPTAQFF. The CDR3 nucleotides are TGCGCCAGCAGTGTGGGGGCCCCAACGGCGCAGTTCTTC.

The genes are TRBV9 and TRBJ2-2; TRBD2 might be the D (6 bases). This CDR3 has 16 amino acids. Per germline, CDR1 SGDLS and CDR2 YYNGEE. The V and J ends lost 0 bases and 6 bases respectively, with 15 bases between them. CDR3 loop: CASSVGGGTAAGELFF. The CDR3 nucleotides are TGTGCCAGCAGCGTAGGGGGCGGGACGGCCGCCGGGGAGCTGTTTTTT.

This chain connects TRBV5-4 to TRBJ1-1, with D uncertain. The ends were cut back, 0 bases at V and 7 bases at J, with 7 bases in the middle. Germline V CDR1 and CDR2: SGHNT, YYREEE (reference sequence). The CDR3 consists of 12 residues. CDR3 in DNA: TGTGCCAGCAGCTTGGGCCTCGGTGAAGCTTTCTTT. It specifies CASSLGLGEAFF.

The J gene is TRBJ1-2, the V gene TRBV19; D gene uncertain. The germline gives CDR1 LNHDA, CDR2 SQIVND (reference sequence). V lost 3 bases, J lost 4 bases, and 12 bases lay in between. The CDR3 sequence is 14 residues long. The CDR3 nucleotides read TGTGCCAGTAGTATTCTTGAGGGCCGCTATGGCTACACCTTC. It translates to CASSILEGRYGYTF.

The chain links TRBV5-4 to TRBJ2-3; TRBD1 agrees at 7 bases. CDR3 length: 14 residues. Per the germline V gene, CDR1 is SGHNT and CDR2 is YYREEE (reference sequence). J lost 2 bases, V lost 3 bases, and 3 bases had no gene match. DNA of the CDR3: TGTGCCAGCAGCTCGGGACAGCCCACAGATACGCAGTATTTT. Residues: CASSSGQPTDTQYF. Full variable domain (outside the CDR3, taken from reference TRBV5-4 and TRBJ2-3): ETGVTQSPTHLIKTRGQQVTLRCSSQSGHNTVSWYQQALGQGPQFIFQYYREEENGRGNFPPRFSGLQFPNYSSELNVNALELDDSALYLCASSSGQPTDTQYFGPGTRLTVL.

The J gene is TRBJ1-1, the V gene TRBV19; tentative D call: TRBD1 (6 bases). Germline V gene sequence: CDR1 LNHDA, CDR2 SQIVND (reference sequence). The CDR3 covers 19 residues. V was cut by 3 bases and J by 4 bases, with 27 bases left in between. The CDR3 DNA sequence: TGTGCCAGTAGTATTCCCCCCGACTGGGCACAGGGAACGAGCACTGAAGCTTTCTTT. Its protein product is CASSIPPDWAQGTSTEAFF. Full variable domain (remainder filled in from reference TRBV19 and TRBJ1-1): DGGITQSPKYLFRKEGQNVTLSCEQNLNHDAMYWYRQDPGQGLRLIYYSQIVNDFQKGDIAEGYSVSREKKESFPLTVTSAQKNPTAFYLCASSIPPDWAQGTSTEAFFGQGTRLTVV.

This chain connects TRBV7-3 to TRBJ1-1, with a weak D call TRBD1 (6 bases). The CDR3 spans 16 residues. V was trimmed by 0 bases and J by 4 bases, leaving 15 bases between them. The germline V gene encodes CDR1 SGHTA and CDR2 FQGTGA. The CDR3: CASSLTGGGSGTEAFF. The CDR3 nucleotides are TGTGCCAGCAGCTTAACTGGGGGCGGCTCGGGCACTGAAGCTTTCTTT.

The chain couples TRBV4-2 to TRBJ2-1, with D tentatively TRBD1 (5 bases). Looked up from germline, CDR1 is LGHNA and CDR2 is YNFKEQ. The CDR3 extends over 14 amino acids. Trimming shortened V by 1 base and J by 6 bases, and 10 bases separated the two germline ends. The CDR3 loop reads CASSQAQGVNEQFF. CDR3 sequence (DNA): TGTGCCAGCAGCCAAGCCCAGGGCGTCAATGAGCAGTTCTTC.

The CDR3 sequence is CASSKAPRVRSEKLFF. For the CDR3, the DNA is TGTGCCAGCAGCAAAGCTCCCAGGGTAAGGAGTGAAAAACTGTTTTTT. The chain is built from TRBV21-1 and TRBJ1-4; the table assigns TRBD1, which was not confirmed against the DNA. TRBV21-1 is marked as a pseudogene. CDR3 length equals 16 residues.

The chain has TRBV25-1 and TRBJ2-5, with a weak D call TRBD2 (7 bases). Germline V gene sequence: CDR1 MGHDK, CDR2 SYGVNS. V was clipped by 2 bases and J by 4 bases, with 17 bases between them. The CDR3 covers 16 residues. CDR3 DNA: TGTGCCAGCAGTGAACGGGCTCGGGGGGCCGGAGAGACCCAGTACTTC. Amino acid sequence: CASSERARGAGETQYF. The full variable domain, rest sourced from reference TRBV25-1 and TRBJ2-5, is EADIYQTPRYLVIGTGKKITLECSQTMGHDKMYWYQQDPGMELHLIHYSYGVNSTEKGDLSSESTVSRIRTEHFPLTLESARPSHTSQYLCASSERARGAGETQYFGPGTRLLVL.

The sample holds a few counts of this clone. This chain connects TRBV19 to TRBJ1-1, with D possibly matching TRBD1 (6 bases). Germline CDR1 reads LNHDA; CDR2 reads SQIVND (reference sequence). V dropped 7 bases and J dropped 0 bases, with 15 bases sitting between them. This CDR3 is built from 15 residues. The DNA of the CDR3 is TGTGCCAGTACCCCACAGGGAATCCTGAACACTGAAGCTTTCTTT. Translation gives CASTPQGILNTEAFF.

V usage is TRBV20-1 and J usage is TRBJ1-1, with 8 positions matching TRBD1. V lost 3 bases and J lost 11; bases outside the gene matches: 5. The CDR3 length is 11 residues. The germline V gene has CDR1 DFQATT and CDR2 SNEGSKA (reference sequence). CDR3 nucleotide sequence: TGCAGTGCTAGGCCGACAGGGGCGGCTTTCTTT. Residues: CSARPTGAAFF.

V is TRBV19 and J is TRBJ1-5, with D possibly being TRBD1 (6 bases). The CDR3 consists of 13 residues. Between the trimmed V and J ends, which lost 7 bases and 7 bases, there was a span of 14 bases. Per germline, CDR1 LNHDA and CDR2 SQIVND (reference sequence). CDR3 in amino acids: CASNTGTDQPQHF. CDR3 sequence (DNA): TGTGCCAGTAACACAGGGACGGACCAGCCCCAGCATTTT. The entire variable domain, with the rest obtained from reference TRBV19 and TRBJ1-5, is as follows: DGGITQSPKYLFRKEGQNVTLSCEQNLNHDAMYWYRQDPGQGLRLIYYSQIVNDFQKGDIAEGYSVSREKKESFPLTVTSAQKNPTAFYLCASNTGTDQPQHFGDGTRLSIL.